Listed below are T cell receptor beta chains from one sample, sequenced in a study of OX40 agonist ivuxolimab in advanced cancers. The repertoire was sequenced with immunoSEQ multiplex PCR; TCRdb's copy has only in-frame clones and lacks some. This table has around 64,000 clones, approximately 90% appearing once. The sample here was CD4+ or CD8+ T cells sorted from blood, taken in a trial of the OX40 agonist ivuxolimab. All receptors derive from an adult with an advanced solid tumor such as melanoma, head and neck, liver or kidney cancer. Each CDR3 is given with its conserved first and last residue. The D gene is left open where the match is weak. Only part of the rows carry a size: once, few, many, or a class if the clone is expanded.

.	.	TRBV9	TRBJ1-1	CASKGQVDTEAFF	TGTGCCAGCAAGGGCCAAGTGGATACTGAAGCTTTCTTT
.	.	TRBV7-2	TRBJ2-7	CASSVSSYEQYF	TGTGCCAGCAGCGTAAGCTCCTACGAGCAGTACTTC
TRBD1	.	TRBV11-3	TRBJ2-4	CASSLHRDRGTNIQYF	TGTGCCAGCAGCCTTCACCGGGACAGGGGTACAAACATTCAGTACTTC
.	.	TRBV11-3	TRBJ2-1	CASSLAGAFMFNEQFF	TGTGCCAGCAGCCTAGCCGGCGCTTTTATGTTCAATGAGCAGTTCTTC
.	.	TRBV6-5	TRBJ2-5	CASSVGPTTEETQYF	TGTGCCAGCAGTGTGGGCCCAACGACGGAAGAGACCCAGTACTTC
TRBD1	.	TRBV11-1	TRBJ1-2	CASSLAVRGEAGYTF	TGTGCCAGCAGCTTAGCCGTCAGGGGGGAGGCTGGCTACACCTTC
.	.	TRBV4-3	TRBJ2-7	CASSQAGYLHGQYF	TGCGCCAGCAGCCAAGCGGGGTATCTCCATGGGCAGTACTTC
TRBD2	.	TRBV7-6	TRBJ2-2	CASSWGGNTGELFF	TGTGCCAGCAGCTGGGGGGGGAACACCGGGGAGCTGTTTTTT
.	.	TRBV5-6	TRBJ1-1	CASGLIRTEAFF	TGTGCCAGCGGTCTGATCCGAACTGAAGCTTTCTTT
TRBD1	once	TRBV9	TRBJ2-7	CASSVEGQYYEQYF	TGTGCCAGCAGCGTAGAGGGACAGTACTACGAGCAGTACTTC
.	.	TRBV7-2	TRBJ2-1	CASSPGERIYNEQFF	TGTGCCAGCAGCCCAGGGGAGCGGATTTACAATGAGCAGTTCTTC
.	.	TRBV9	TRBJ2-7	CASSVGEAGSTYEQYF	TGTGCCAGCAGCGTAGGTGAGGCGGGGAGCACCTACGAGCAGTACTTC
.	.	TRBV6-5	TRBJ2-5	CASSWDWGEETQYF	TGTGCCAGCAGTTGGGATTGGGGGGAAGAGACCCAGTACTTC
TRBD1	.	TRBV7-8	TRBJ1-2	CASSLAGGARDYGYTF	TGTGCCAGCAGCTTGGCAGGGGGCGCACGGGACTATGGCTACACCTTC
TRBD2	.	TRBV7-2	TRBJ2-7	CASSLAAGGGYEQYF	TGTGCCAGCAGCTTAGCGGCGGGAGGGGGCTACGAGCAGTACTTC
TRBD2	once	TRBV9	TRBJ2-2	CASSGGLAGNTGELFF	TGTGCCAGCAGCGGGGGACTAGCGGGAAACACCGGGGAGCTGTTTTTT
TRBD1	.	TRBV29-1	TRBJ1-2	CSAMTGTYGYTF	TGCAGCGCGATGACAGGGACCTATGGCTACACCTTC
.	.	TRBV28	TRBJ2-7	CASSFVGQSYEQYF	TGTGCCAGCAGTTTCGTGGGCCAGTCCTACGAGCAGTACTTC
TRBD2	.	TRBV7-3	TRBJ2-1	CASSPGTSGYNEQFF	TGTGCCAGCAGCCCCGGGACTAGCGGATACAATGAGCAGTTCTTC
.	.	TRBV25-1	TRBJ1-1	CASRWAADEAFF	TGTGCCAGCAGGTGGGCAGCCGATGAAGCTTTCTTT
TRBD1	.	TRBV19	TRBJ2-3	CASSPGTATDTQYF	TGTGCCAGTAGTCCCGGGACAGCCACAGATACGCAGTATTTT
.	.	TRBV5-6	TRBJ2-7	CASSPGTAGEQYF	TGTGCCAGCAGCCCCGGGACGGCGGGGGAGCAGTACTTC
.	.	TRBV14	TRBJ1-4	CASSPRYNEKLFF	TGTGCCAGCAGCCCCCGGTACAATGAAAAACTGTTTTTT
.	.	TRBV7-9	TRBJ2-2	CASSSGSPTGELFF	TGTGCCAGCAGCTCTGGCTCTCCCACCGGGGAGCTGTTTTTT
.	.	TRBV2	TRBJ1-5	CASSPLAGGNQPQHF	TGTGCCAGCAGCCCTCTGGCGGGAGGCAATCAGCCCCAGCATTTT
.	.	TRBV19	TRBJ1-1	CASSIGGPNTEAFF	TGTGCCAGTAGTATTGGGGGCCCGAACACTGAAGCTTTCTTT
TRBD1	few	TRBV2	TRBJ2-1	CASSQTGGYNEQFF	TGTGCCAGCAGTCAAACAGGGGGCTACAATGAGCAGTTCTTC
TRBD1	.	TRBV15	TRBJ2-5	CATSRGPQGAWETQYF	TGTGCCACCAGCAGAGGACCACAGGGGGCGTGGGAGACCCAGTACTTC
.	.	TRBV5-6	TRBJ2-7	CASSFFLGERAYEQYF	TGTGCCAGCAGCTTCTTTCTCGGGGAGAGAGCCTACGAGCAGTACTTC